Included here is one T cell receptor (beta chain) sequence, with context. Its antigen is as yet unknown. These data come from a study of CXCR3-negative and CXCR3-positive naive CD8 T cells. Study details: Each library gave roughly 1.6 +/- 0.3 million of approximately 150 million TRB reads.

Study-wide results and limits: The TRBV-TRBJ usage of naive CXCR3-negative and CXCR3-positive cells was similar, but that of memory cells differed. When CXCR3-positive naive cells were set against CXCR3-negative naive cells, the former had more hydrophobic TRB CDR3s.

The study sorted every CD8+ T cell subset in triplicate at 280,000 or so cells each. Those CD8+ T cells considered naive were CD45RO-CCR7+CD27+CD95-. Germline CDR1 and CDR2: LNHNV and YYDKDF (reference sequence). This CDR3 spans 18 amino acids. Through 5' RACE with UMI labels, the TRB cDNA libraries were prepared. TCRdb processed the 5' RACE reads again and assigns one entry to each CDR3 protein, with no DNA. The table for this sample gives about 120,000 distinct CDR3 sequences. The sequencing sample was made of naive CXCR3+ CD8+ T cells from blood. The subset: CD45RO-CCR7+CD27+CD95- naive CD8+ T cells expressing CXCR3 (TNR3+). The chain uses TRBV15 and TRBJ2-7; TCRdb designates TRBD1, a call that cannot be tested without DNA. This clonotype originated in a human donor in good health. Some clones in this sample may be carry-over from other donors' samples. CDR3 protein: CATSTRDRAKSRTYEQYF.